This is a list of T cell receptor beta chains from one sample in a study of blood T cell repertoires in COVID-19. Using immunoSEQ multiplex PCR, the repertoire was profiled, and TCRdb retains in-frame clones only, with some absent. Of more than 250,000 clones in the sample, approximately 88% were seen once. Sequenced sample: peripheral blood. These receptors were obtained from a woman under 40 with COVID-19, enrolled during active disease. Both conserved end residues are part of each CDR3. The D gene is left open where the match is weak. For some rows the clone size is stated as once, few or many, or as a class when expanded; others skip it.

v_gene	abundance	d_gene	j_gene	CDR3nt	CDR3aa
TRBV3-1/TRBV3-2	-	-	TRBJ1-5	TGTGCCAGCAGTAGGGGTAATCAGCCCCAGCATTTT	CASSRGNQPQHF
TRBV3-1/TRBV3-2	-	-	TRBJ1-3	TGTGCCAGCGCCCGGTGGGGGGGCCCCATCTCTGGAAACACCATATATTTT	CASARWGGPISGNTIYF
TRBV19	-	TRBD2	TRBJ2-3	TGTGCCAGTAGTATCGGTCTAGCGGGGATTCGCACAGATACGCAGTATTTT	CASSIGLAGIRTDTQYF
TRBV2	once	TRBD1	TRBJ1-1	TGTGCCAGCAGGGGACAGGGCACTGAAGCTTTCTTT	CASRGQGTEAFF
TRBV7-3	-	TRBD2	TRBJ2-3	TGTGCCAGCAGCTTAAATGTTGCGGCGGGGGGAGATACGCAGTATTTT	CASSLNVAAGGDTQYF
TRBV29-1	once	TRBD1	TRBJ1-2	TGCAGCGTTTATGACAGGGAAGACTACACCTTC	CSVYDREDYTF
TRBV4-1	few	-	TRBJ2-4	TGCGCCAGCAGCCAAGGCCTCGATCAGGGTTTAGCCAAAAACATTCAGTACTTC	CASSQGLDQGLAKNIQYF
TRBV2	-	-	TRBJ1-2	TGTGCCAGCAGCGATAACAGGGACGGCTACACCTTC	CASSDNRDGYTF
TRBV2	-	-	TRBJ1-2	TGTGCCAGCACACACCGGGACTACACCTTC	CASTHRDYTF
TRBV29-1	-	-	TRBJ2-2	TGCAGCGTTGGGACAGCCAGCACCGGGGAGCTGTTTTTT	CSVGTASTGELFF
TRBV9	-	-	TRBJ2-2	TGTGCCAGCAGCATCAGGGGAACCGGGGAGCTGTTTTTT	CASSIRGTGELFF
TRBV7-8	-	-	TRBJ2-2	TGTGCCAGCAGACCCTATACAGGGAGCACCGGGGAGCTGTTTTTT	CASRPYTGSTGELFF
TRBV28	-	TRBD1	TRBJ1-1	TGTGCCAGCAGGGGGGACAGGGAGGAAAAGGAAGCTTTCTTT	CASRGDREEKEAFF
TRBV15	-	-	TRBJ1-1	TGTGCCACCAGCGAGGGCCTGAACACTGAAGCTTTCTTT	CATSEGLNTEAFF
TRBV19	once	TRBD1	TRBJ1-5	TGTGCCACCGGACAGGGGTTGGCTCAGCCCCAGCATTTT	CATGQGLAQPQHF
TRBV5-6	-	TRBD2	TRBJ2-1	TGTGCCAGTTATGGAGTAAGCGGGGGGGCTTTTGAGCAGTTCTTC	CASYGVSGGAFEQFF
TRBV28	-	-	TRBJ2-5	TGTGCCAGTAGTTTACCCTACAGGGAGACCCAGTACTTC	CASSLPYRETQYF
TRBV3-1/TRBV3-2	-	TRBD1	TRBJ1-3	TGTGCCAGCAGCCAAGATTACCGGGACAGGGACAACACCATATATTTT	CASSQDYRDRDNTIYF
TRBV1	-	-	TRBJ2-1	TGCACCAGCAGCCAAGAGGAGCAGGGGAAAGTTAATAATGAGCAGTTCTTC	CTSSQEEQGKVNNEQFF
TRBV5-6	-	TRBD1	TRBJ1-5	TGTGCCAGCAGCTTGGCCACAGGGGCCCCCAATCAGCCCCAGCATTTT	CASSLATGAPNQPQHF
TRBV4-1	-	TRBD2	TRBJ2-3	TGCGCCAGCAGCCGGGGACTAGCGGGGGTGATAGATACGCAGTATTTT	CASSRGLAGVIDTQYF
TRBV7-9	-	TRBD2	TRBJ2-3	TGTGCCAGCAGCTCACTAGCGGGGGGACACTCTAGCACAGATACGCAGTATTTT	CASSSLAGGHSSTDTQYF
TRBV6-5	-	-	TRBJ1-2	TGTGCCAGCAGTTACTCCGGTCAGGGGCTTGGCTACACCTTC	CASSYSGQGLGYTF
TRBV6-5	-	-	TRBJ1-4	TGTGCCAGCAGAGGACAGCCAAATGAAAAACTGTTTTTT	CASRGQPNEKLFF
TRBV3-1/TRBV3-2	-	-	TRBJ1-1	TGTGCCAGCAGCCTCTTCGGTTTACAGGGACCTGAAGCTTTCTTT	CASSLFGLQGPEAFF
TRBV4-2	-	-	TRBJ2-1	TGTGCCAGCAGCCAAGATAGGAGGGGGGGGGACAATGAGCAGTTCTTC	CASSQDRRGGDNEQFF
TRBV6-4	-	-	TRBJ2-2	TGTGCCAGCAAACGGGACACCAACACCGGGGAGCTGTTTTTT	CASKRDTNTGELFF
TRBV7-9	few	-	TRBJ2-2	TGTGCCAGCAGCTTAGTCGGAGAGAACACCGGGGAGCTGTTTTTT	CASSLVGENTGELFF
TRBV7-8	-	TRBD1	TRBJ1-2	TGTGCCAGCAGCTCGCCAGACAGGGTTTACTATGGCTACACCTTC	CASSSPDRVYYGYTF
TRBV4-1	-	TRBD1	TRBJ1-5	TGCGCCAGCAGCCAAGATAACAGGGGAGGTATGTCCCAGCATTTT	CASSQDNRGGMSQHF
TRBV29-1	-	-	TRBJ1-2	TGCAGCGTTGAAGGGGGCCCGCATGGCTACACCTTC	CSVEGGPHGYTF
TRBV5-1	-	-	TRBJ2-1	TGCGCCAGCAGCTCCACTACAGGGGGGGTAAACCGCGAGCAGTTCTTC	CASSSTTGGVNREQFF
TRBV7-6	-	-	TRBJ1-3	TGTGCCAGCAGCTTAGACAGGGCGCCTGGAAACACCATATATTTT	CASSLDRAPGNTIYF
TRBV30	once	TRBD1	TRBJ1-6	TGTGCCTGGAACAGGGGAGATTCACCCCTCCACTTT	CAWNRGDSPLHF
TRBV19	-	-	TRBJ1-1	TGTGCCAGCGGACAGTCCGAGAACACTGAAGCTTTCTTT	CASGQSENTEAFF
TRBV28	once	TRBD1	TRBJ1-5	TGTGCCAGCAGCTTACCGGGACAGCCGAATCAGCCCCAGCATTTT	CASSLPGQPNQPQHF
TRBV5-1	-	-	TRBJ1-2	TGCGCCAGCAGCCCTGGGGGCCTATCAGACGGCTACACCTTC	CASSPGGLSDGYTF
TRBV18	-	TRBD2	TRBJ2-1	TGTGCCAGCTCACCAGGTAGCGGGGGGAGGAATGAGCAGTTCTTC	CASSPGSGGRNEQFF
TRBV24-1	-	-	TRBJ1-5	TGTGCCACCAGTGATTTGTCAGGGAATCAGCCCCAGCATTTT	CATSDLSGNQPQHF
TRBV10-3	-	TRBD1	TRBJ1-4	TGTGCCTTTCCCCCGATAAGTTGGGCAGGGGGCTGCCTTAATGAAAAACTGTTTTTT	CAFPPISWAGGCLNEKLFF
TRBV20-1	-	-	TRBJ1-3	TGCAGTGCACTCAGGGGAAACACCATATATTTT	CSALRGNTIYF
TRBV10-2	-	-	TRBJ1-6	TGCGCCAGCAGTGAGTCCGGGATCTATTCACCCCTCCACTTT	CASSESGIYSPLHF
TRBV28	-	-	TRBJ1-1	TGTGCCAGCATTGCACCCAGTGAAGCTTTCTTT	CASIAPSEAFF
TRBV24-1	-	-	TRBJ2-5	TGTGCCACCAGTGATGCCAGGGAGGCGCAAGAGACCCAGTACTTC	CATSDAREAQETQYF
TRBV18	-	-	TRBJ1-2	TGTGCCAGCTCACCACCTGTCCGACACCTCAAAGGCTACACCTTC	CASSPPVRHLKGYTF
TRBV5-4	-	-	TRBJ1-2	TGTGCCAGCAGCTCCCCCCGAGGTCCTTATGGCTACACCTTC	CASSSPRGPYGYTF
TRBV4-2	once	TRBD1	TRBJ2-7	TGTGCCAGCAGCCACCGGGACAGTCCCTACGAGCAGTACTTC	CASSHRDSPYEQYF
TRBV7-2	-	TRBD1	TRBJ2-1	TGTGCCAGCAGCGTATCCTGGACAGGGTTTGACAATGAGCAGTTCTTC	CASSVSWTGFDNEQFF